One sample yielded the 24 T cell receptor beta chains listed below, sequenced in a study. The sorted Tregs were CD4+CD25+CD127-/low cells. From the 5' RACE reads, TCRdb called clonotypes with MiXCR, one entry per CDR3 protein. Here the sample spans 40,000 to 55,000 distinct CDR3 sequences, over 20% being singletons. Source material: Tregs sorted from a lymph node. These receptors all come from a female donor with breast cancer.

This clonotype was seen repeatedly, ten times or more. The chain joins TRBV12-3 or TRBV12-4 to TRBJ2-3; 8 bases map to TRBD2. V lost 5 bases to trimming and J lost 2 bases; unmatched junction nucleotides: 6. The CDR3 contains 15 residues. The CDR3 region has the DNA TGTGCCAGCAGTAAGAGACTAGCGATCACAGATACGCAGTATTTT. Translated, it gives CASSKRLAITDTQYF.

The rearrangement joins TRBV5-5 to TRBJ2-5; 12 bases map to TRBD1. The germline gives CDR1 SGHKS, CDR2 YYEKEE (reference sequence). The CDR3 is made up of 15 amino acids. V lost 6 bases, J lost 5 bases, and 8 bases stayed unmatched. The CDR3 DNA reads as TGTGCCAGCAACACCGGGACAGGGGGCTTGGAGACCCAGTACTTC. Translated, it gives CASNTGTGGLETQYF.

In its sample, this clonotype is large. The V call is TRBV12-3 or TRBV12-4, the J call TRBJ2-1; TRBD1 or TRBD2 may be the D gene (5 bases each). The CDR3 contains 15 residues. Trimming stripped 5 bases from V and 5 bases from J, with 16 bases between. CDR3 amino acids: CASSPPRGVHNEQFF. Written as DNA, the CDR3 is TGTGCCAGCAGTCCCCCAAGGGGAGTGCACAATGAGCAGTTCTTC.

This clonotype was detected many times. The chain is built from TRBV4-1 and TRBJ1-2; maybe TRBD1 (6 bases). V was pared by 5 bases and J by 0 bases, with 13 bases between. Germline assignment: CDR1 MGHRA and CDR2 YSYEKL. The length of the CDR3 is 15 residues. CDR3 nucleotide sequence: TGCGCCAGCAGCTCCACAGGGACCTCTAACTATGGCTACACCTTC. It encodes CASSSTGTSNYGYTF.

This clonotype has at least ten counts. The chain links TRBV20-1 to TRBJ2-7, with 8 bases that match TRBD2. Germline CDR1 is DFQATT and CDR2 is SNEGSKA (reference sequence). J was trimmed by 4 bases and V by 5 bases; bases with no gene match: 16. The CDR3 covers 16 residues. As DNA, the CDR3 is TGCAGTGCTCCCCCGTCCGGGACTAGGGGACTTTACGAGCAGTACTTC. This codes for CSAPPSGTRGLYEQYF.

There are many counts of this clonotype. This chain links TRBV13 with TRBJ1-1, with 7 nucleotides matching TRBD1. Germline trimming cut 5 bases from V and 0 bases from J; bases unmatched to any gene: 6. CDR3 length: 15 amino acids. The germline gives CDR1 PRHDT, CDR2 FYEKMQ (reference sequence). DNA of the CDR3: TGTGCCAGCAGCCGCAGGGGGACCATGAACACTGAAGCTTTCTTT. Amino acid sequence: CASSRRGTMNTEAFF.

The chain carries TRBV13 and TRBJ2-1; 15 nucleotides align to TRBD2. CDR3 length: 16 amino acids. Germline V gene lookup returns CDR1 PRHDT and CDR2 FYEKMQ (reference sequence). The ends lost 5 bases at V and 12 bases at J; junction bases unmatched: 11. The CDR3 loop reads CASSRGLAGGPGRQFF. In nucleotides, the CDR3 is TGTGCCAGCAGCCGCGGACTAGCGGGAGGGCCGGGGAGGCAGTTCTTC.

This chain uses TRBV6-1 with TRBJ1-1; tentative D call: TRBD1 (5 bases). Germline lookup yields CDR1 MNHNS and CDR2 SASEGT. Deletions cut 2 bases from V and 1 base from J, with 11 bases between. The CDR3 extends over 15 amino acids. This CDR3 is CASSEPGRGNTEAFF. In nucleotides, the CDR3 is TGTGCCAGCAGTGAACCAGGGAGAGGGAACACTGAAGCTTTCTTT.

The V and J genes are TRBV6-6 and TRBJ2-1; D is ambiguous. CDR1 is MNHNY and CDR2 is SVGAGI in the germline V gene (reference sequence). This CDR3 contains 12 residues. V lost 2 bases, J lost 6 bases, and 5 bases lay in between. The CDR3 coding sequence is TGTGCCAGCAGTTACAAGGGCAATGAGCAGTTCTTC. The encoded protein is CASSYKGNEQFF.

The V gene is TRBV6-5, the J gene TRBJ1-1; no clear D gene. This CDR3 spans 13 amino acids. Germline V gene sequence: CDR1 MNHEY, CDR2 SVGAGI. V was cut by 7 bases and J by 1 base, with 10 bases left in between. CDR3 residues: CASNTIKNTEAFF. CDR3 nucleotide sequence: TGTGCCAGCAATACGATTAAGAACACTGAAGCTTTCTTT.

By share of the sample, this clonotype is medium-sized. The chain carries TRBV29-1 and TRBJ1-2; the D is unclear. The CDR3 runs 15 residues. V lost 0 bases and J lost 4, with 15 bases in between. Germline CDR1 SQVTM, CDR2 ANQGSEA. CDR3 DNA sequence: TGCAGCGTTGAAGAAGGAGGAGGGCCCAGCTATGGCTACACCTTC. It encodes CSVEEGGGPSYGYTF.

This clonotype was counted only a few times. V and J are TRBV9 and TRBJ2-3; 9 nucleotides agree with TRBD1. Germline lookup yields CDR1 SGDLS and CDR2 YYNGEE. The J segment lost 8 bases and the V segment lost 4 bases, leaving 5 bases of the junction unmatched. The CDR3 is made up of 13 amino acids. CDR3 loop: CASSQTGGGTQYF. The CDR3 DNA reads as TGTGCCAGCAGCCAAACAGGGGGCGGTACGCAGTATTTT.

The chain has TRBV30 and TRBJ1-2; TRBD1 matches at 7 bases. Trimming took 3 bases from V and 6 from J; bases not matched to a gene: 7. This CDR3 comprises 13 residues. Germline loops: CDR1 GTSNPN, CDR2 SVGIG (reference sequence). The CDR3 DNA reads as TGTGCCTGGAGCCCGACAGGGAGAAATGGCTACACCTTC. It encodes CAWSPTGRNGYTF.

This clonotype has a handful of counts. V is TRBV30 and J is TRBJ1-1, with unresolved D. The CDR3 has 11 amino acids. V was trimmed by 4 bases and J by 7 bases, leaving 10 bases between them. In germline, CDR1 is GTSNPN, CDR2 SVGIG (reference sequence). The CDR3 DNA follows: TGTGCCTGGACCGACGGATATGAAGCTTTCTTT. Amino acids: CAWTDGYEAFF.

V gene TRBV20-1 combines with J gene TRBJ2-4, with 11 positions matching TRBD1. V shed 5 bases, J shed 5 bases, and the junction held 5 bases outside the gene matches. The CDR3 loop spans 14 amino acids. CDR1 is DFQATT and CDR2 is SNEGSKA in the germline V gene (reference sequence). The CDR3 bases are TGCAGTGCTGGGGACAGGGGGGGACAAAACATTCAGTACTTC. Its protein product is CSAGDRGGQNIQYF.

The rearrangement uses TRBV5-1 and TRBJ2-5; perhaps TRBD2 as D (6 bases). Trimming left V 6 bases short and J 2 bases short, with 14 bases between. Germline CDR1 reads SGHRS; CDR2 reads YFSETQ. CDR3 length equals 14 residues. This chain's CDR3 is CASMVGGIQETQYF. The CDR3 DNA is TGCGCCAGCATGGTGGGCGGGATACAAGAGACCCAGTACTTC.

A single count supports this clonotype. This chain connects TRBV7-2 to TRBJ2-1, with D possibly matching TRBD2 (6 bases). Germline V lookup: CDR1 SGHTA, CDR2 FQGNSA. V lost 5 bases and J 1 base, leaving 15 bases between the germline ends. This CDR3 is 16 amino acids long. CDR3 DNA sequence: TGTGCCAGCAGCCAACTCTGTGGGGGGTCCTACAATGAGCAGTTCTTC. Its protein is CASSQLCGGSYNEQFF. Full variable domain (remainder filled in from reference TRBV7-2 and TRBJ2-1): GAGVSQSPSNKVTEKGKDVELRCDPISGHTALYWYRQSLGQGLEFLIYFQGNSAPDKSGLPSDRFSAERTGGSVSTLTIQRTQQEDSAVYLCASSQLCGGSYNEQFFGPGTRLTVL.

V and J are TRBV6-1 and TRBJ1-1; no firm D call. Deletions cut 4 bases from V and 4 bases from J, with 10 bases between. The CDR3 runs 13 residues. CDR1 and CDR2 (germline): MNHNS, SASEGT. This CDR3 is CASSGAGVTEAFF. CDR3 DNA: TGTGCCAGCAGTGGGGCCGGGGTCACTGAAGCTTTCTTT.

This clonotype has a count of ten or more. V gene TRBV4-1 combines with J gene TRBJ1-2; TRBD1 might be the D (6 bases). Germline-derived CDR1 and CDR2 are MGHRA and YSYEKL. Trimming removed 3 bases at V and 3 bases at J, with 14 bases between. CDR3 size: 15 residues. The CDR3 here is CASSHTTGLDYGYTF. The CDR3, as DNA: TGCGCCAGCAGCCATACAACAGGGTTGGACTATGGCTACACCTTC.

The J gene is TRBJ2-1, the V gene TRBV12-3 or TRBV12-4; D not resolved. This CDR3 region has 13 residues. V lost 4 bases, J lost 8 bases, and 12 bases lay in between. The CDR3 coding sequence is TGTGCCAGCAGTTCAGGTCGGACGGATGAGCAGTTCTTC. The encoded protein is CASSSGRTDEQFF.

This clonotype has a count of ten or more. The genes are TRBV27 and TRBJ2-5; TRBD2 aligns across 9 bases. The CDR3 runs to 16 residues. CDR1 is MNHEY and CDR2 is SMNVEV in the germline V gene (reference sequence). V lost 5 bases and J lost 5; bases outside the gene matches: 12. CDR3 nucleotides: TGTGCCAGCAGTCTCGGGACTAGCAGGGTGGTGGAGACCCAGTACTTC. Its protein product is CASSLGTSRVVETQYF.

Concerning this clonotype itself: It may be a read error: a sequence one base away is much more abundant. This chain connects TRBV10-3 to TRBJ2-1, with 8 bases aligning to TRBD1. The germline CDR1 and CDR2 sequences are ENHRY and SYGVKD. The CDR3 loop spans 16 amino acids. CDR3 coding DNA: TGTGCCATCGGTGATTCCGGGACAGGAGTATACAATGAGCAGTTCTTC. It yields the protein CAIGDSGTGVYNEQFF.

Details on this clonotype: Just one base apart from a much larger clone, this may be a read error. The chain carries TRBV5-1 and TRBJ2-1; a possible D gene is TRBD2 (6 bases). Germline values: CDR1 SGHRS, CDR2 YFSETQ. The CDR3 length is 15 residues. CDR3 loop: CAGSFRLDSRNEQFF. CDR3 nucleotides: TGCGCCGGCAGCTTCCGACTAGACTCGCGGAATGAGCAGTTCTTC. The full variable domain, rest sourced from reference TRBV5-1 and TRBJ2-1, is KAGVTQTPRYLIKTRGQQVTLSCSPISGHRSVSWYQQTPGQGLQFLFEYFSETQRNKGNFPGRFSGRQFSNSRSEMNVSTLELGDSALYLCAGSFRLDSRNEQFFGPGTRLTVL.

This chain joins TRBV5-1 and TRBJ1-4; D is unresolved. V was clipped by 0 bases and J by 3 bases, with 18 bases between them. Germline-derived CDR1 and CDR2 are SGHRS and YFSETQ. The length of the CDR3 is 18 residues. CDR3: CASSLASVSLHPNEKLFF. In DNA form, the CDR3 reads TGCGCCAGCAGCTTGGCGTCGGTGTCCCTGCACCCTAATGAAAAACTGTTTTTT.